This TCR beta chain was found in a study of T cell changes during pregnancy in multiple sclerosis. Method: immunoSEQ multiplex PCR; TCRdb's copy keeps in-frame clones and lacks some. The sample consists of about 39,000 clones, about 94% of them appearing once. Germline CDR1 SGHDN, CDR2 FVKESK. CDR3 length: 15 residues. Trimming removed 2 bases from V and 10 bases from J, with 17 bases in between. This receptor was obtained from a female donor with multiple sclerosis, enrolled in a pregnancy study. The material was CD4+ T cells from peripheral blood mononuclear cells, obtained after pregnancy. The chain has TRBV14 and TRBJ1-4; possibly TRBD1 for D (5 bases). For the CDR3, the DNA is TGTGCCAGCAGCCAAATCCAGGCCGTAAGGGGAAAACTGTTTTTT. This codes for CASSQIQAVRGKLFF.